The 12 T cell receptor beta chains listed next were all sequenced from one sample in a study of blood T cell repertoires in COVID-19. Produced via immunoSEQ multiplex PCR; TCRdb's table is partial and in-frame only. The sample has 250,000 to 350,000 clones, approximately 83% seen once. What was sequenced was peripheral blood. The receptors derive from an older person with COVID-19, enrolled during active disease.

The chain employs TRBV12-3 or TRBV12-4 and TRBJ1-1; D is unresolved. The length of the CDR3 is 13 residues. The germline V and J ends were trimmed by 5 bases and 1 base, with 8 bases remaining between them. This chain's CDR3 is CASSRRANTEAFF. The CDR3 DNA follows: TGTGCCAGCAGTCGGAGGGCGAACACTGAAGCTTTCTTT.

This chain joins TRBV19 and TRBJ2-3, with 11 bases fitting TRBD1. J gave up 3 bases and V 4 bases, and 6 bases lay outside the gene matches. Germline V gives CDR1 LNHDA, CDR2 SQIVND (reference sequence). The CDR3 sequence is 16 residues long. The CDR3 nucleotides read TGTGCCAGTAGTAAGGGGACAGGGGGTTTTACAGATACGCAGTATTTT. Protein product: CASSKGTGGFTDTQYF.

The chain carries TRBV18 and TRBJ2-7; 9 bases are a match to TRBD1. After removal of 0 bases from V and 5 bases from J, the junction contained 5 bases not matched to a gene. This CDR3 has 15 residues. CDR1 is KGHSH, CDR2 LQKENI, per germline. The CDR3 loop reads CASSPPGQGFHEQYF. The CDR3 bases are TGTGCCAGCTCACCACCCGGACAGGGGTTCCACGAGCAGTACTTC.

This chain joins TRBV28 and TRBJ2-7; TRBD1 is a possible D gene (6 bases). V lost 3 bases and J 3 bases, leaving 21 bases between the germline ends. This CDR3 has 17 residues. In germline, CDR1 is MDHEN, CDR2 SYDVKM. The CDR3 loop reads CASSFNKLTGPLYEQYF. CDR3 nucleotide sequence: TGTGCCAGCAGTTTCAATAAGTTGACAGGCCCCCTCTACGAGCAGTACTTC.

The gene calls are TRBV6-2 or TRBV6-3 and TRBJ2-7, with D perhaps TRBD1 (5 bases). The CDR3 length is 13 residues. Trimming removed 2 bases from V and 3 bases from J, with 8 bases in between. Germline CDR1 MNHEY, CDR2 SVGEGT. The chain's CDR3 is CASSYGANYEQYF. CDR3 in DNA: TGTGCCAGCAGTTACGGGGCCAACTACGAGCAGTACTTC.

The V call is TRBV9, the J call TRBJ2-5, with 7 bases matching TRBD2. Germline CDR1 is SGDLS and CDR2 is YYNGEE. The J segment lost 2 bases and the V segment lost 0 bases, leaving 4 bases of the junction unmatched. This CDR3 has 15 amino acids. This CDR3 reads CASSVVSGRQETQYF. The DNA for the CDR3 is TGTGCCAGCAGCGTAGTTAGCGGGCGTCAAGAGACCCAGTACTTC. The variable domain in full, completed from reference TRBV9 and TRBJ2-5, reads DSGVTQTPKHLITATGQRVTLRCSPRSGDLSVYWYQQSLDQGLQFLIQYYNGEERAKGNILERFSAQQFPDLHSELNLSSLELGDSALYFCASSVVSGRQETQYFGPGTRLLVL.

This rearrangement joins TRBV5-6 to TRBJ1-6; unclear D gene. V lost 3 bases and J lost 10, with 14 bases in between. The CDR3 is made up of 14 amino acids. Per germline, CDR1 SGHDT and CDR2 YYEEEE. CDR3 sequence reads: CASSSRMGGSPLHF. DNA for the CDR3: TGTGCCAGCAGCTCGCGGATGGGCGGGTCACCCCTCCACTTT.

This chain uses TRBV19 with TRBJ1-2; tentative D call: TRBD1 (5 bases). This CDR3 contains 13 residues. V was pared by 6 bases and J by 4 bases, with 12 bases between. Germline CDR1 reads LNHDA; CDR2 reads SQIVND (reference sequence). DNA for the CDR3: TGTGCCAGTAGACCGGACCAGGGCTATGGCTACACCTTC. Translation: CASRPDQGYGYTF.

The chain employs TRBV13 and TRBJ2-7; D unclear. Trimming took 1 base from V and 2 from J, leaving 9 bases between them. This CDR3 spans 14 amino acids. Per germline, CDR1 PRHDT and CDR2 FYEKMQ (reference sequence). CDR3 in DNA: TGTGCCAGCAGCTTAGTATCAGACACCTACGAGCAGTACTTC. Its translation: CASSLVSDTYEQYF.

CDR3 coding DNA: TGTGCCAGCAGAGAGGACAGGGGGTTCTCCTACGAGCAGTACTTC. The encoded protein is CASREDRGFSYEQYF. The rearrangement uses TRBV2 and TRBJ2-7, with 10 bases that match TRBD1. The CDR3 has 15 residues. The V gene end was trimmed by 6 bases and the J gene end by 0 bases; junction bases not matched to a gene: 5. CDR1 and CDR2 from the germline V gene are SNHLY and FYNNEI.

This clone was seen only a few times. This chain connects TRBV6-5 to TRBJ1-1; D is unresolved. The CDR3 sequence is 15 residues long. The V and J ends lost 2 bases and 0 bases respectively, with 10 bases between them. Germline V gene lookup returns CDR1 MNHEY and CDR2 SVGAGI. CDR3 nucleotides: TGTGCCAGCAGTTACGAGGGCAGAATGAACACTGAAGCTTTCTTT. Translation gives CASSYEGRMNTEAFF.

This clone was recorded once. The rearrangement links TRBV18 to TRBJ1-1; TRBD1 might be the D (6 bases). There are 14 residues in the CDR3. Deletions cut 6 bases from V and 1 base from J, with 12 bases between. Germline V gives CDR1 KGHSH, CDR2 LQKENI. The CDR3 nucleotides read TGTGCCAGCTCCAAGACAGGAAAGAACACTGAAGCTTTCTTT. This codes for CASSKTGKNTEAFF.